Sequencing of this T cell receptor beta chain was carried out in a study of radiation and T cells in renal cell carcinoma. Generated by immunoSEQ multiplex PCR, the TCRdb table keeps only in-frame clones and is missing some. The profile shows about 74,000 clones, roughly nine tenths of them singletons. The germline V and J ends were trimmed by 0 bases and 1 base, with 4 bases remaining between them. Germline V gene sequence: CDR1 SGDLS, CDR2 YYNGEE. The length of the CDR3 is 13 residues. Time point meaning: blood 4 weeks post-SBRT, at nephrectomy. As to treatment: 15 Gy SBRT to primary tumor, nephrectomy 4 weeks later. Nephrectomy followed 15 Gy stereotactic body radiation by 4 weeks. Overall study results and limits: Top tumor clonotypes rose in blood 2 weeks post-radiation, then contracted.

A word on this clone: Its antigen remains unidentified. The sample carries other DNA sequences with the same CDR3.

The sample in question was blood, obtained from a patient whose treatment included radiotherapy and nephrectomy. The J gene is TRBJ1-2, the V gene TRBV9; D is unresolved. This TCR was recovered from a woman in her seventies with renal cell carcinoma. The CDR3 loop is CASSVEGNYGYTF. CDR3 coding DNA: TGTGCCAGCAGCGTAGAGGGTAACTATGGCTACACCTTC. The entire variable domain, with the rest obtained from reference TRBV9 and TRBJ1-2, is as follows: DSGVTQTPKHLITATGQRVTLRCSPRSGDLSVYWYQQSLDQGLQFLIQYYNGEERAKGNILERFSAQQFPDLHSELNLSSLELGDSALYFCASSVEGNYGYTFGSGTRLTVV.